This T cell receptor (beta chain) was documented in a study of cytomegalovirus exposure and HLA in healthy donors. Study-wide findings and caveats: In a later analysis, compared with equally common non-associated chains, HLA-associated beta chains were more expanded. Per a prior analysis, the majority of TCR beta V segments were productive roughly 90% or roughly 30% of the time.

CDR1 and CDR2 from the germline V gene are ENHRY and SYGVKD. CDR3 size: 17 residues. Trimming took 4 bases from V and 6 from J, leaving 19 bases between them. Concerning this clone itself: What it binds is not known.

Both 60 Vbeta primers and 13 Jbeta primers went into the PCR. Generated by immunoSEQ multiplex PCR, the TCRdb table keeps only in-frame clones and is missing some. This repertoire includes some 180,000 clones. The chain joins TRBV10-3 to TRBJ1-6; possibly TRBD1 for D (6 bases). This TCR was recovered from a man aged 30 to 45 in good health and CMV-seronegative. The sequencing sample was made of PBMCs. The CDR3 DNA sequence: TGTGCCATCAGTGGGTCCCTCGGGGGGCTTGGTAATTCACCCCTCCACTTT. This sequence encodes CAISGSLGGLGNSPLHF.